These 16 T cell receptor beta chains came from one sample sequenced in a study of CD8 T cells in ankylosing spondylitis. TCRdb reprocessed the 5' RACE reads with MiXCR, giving one entry per CDR3 protein. Found here are a few hundred thousand distinct CDR3 sequences, more than 20% of them singletons; the top ten hold 3.5% to 4.5%. Input material: blood, either unsorted or a sorted T cell fraction (not recorded which). The receptors were sampled from a female donor with ankylosing spondylitis or in good health (not recorded which).

This clonotype was found many times. Its ends do not fully match the called genes, so a read error is possible. The chain couples TRBV20-1 to TRBJ2-3, with D perhaps being TRBD1 or TRBD2 (5 bases each). Germline V gene sequence: CDR1 DFQATT, CDR2 SNEGSKA (reference sequence). The CDR3 totals 13 residues. The CDR3 coding sequence is TGCAGTGCTACCGGGGACCGCACATATACGCAGTATTTT. It encodes CSATGDRTYTQYF.

The CDR3 here is CASSFLPPETQYF. The CDR3 region has the DNA TGCGCCAGCAGCTTCCTGCCTCCCGAGACCCAGTACTTC. The genes are TRBV5-1 and TRBJ2-5, with D unresolved. V was pared by 2 bases and J by 5 bases, with 10 bases between. Per germline, CDR1 SGHRS and CDR2 YFSETQ. CDR3 size: 13 residues. The complete variable domain, with remaining parts taken from reference TRBV5-1 and TRBJ2-5, reads KAGVTQTPRYLIKTRGQQVTLSCSPISGHRSVSWYQQTPGQGLQFLFEYFSETQRNKGNFPGRFSGRQFSNSRSEMNVSTLELGDSALYLCASSFLPPETQYFGPGTRLLVL.

J is TRBJ1-1 and V is TRBV29-1; D is possibly TRBD1 (5 bases). Trimming took off 3 bases at V and 5 bases at J, with 13 bases between the two ends. The germline gives CDR1 SQVTM, CDR2 ANQGSEA. The CDR3 contains 13 residues. CDR3 loop: CSVETDRWTEAFF. The CDR3 DNA reads TGCAGCGTTGAGACAGATCGATGGACTGAAGCTTTCTTT.

This clonotype was counted only a few times. The V and J genes are TRBV2 and TRBJ2-6; D tentatively fits TRBD1 or TRBD2 (5 bases each). The CDR3 runs to 19 residues. CDR1 SNHLY and CDR2 FYNNEI come from the germline V gene. Trimming took off 0 bases at V and 0 bases at J, with 15 bases between the two ends. CDR3 region: CASSEARGDGNSGANVLTF. CDR3 coding DNA: TGTGCCAGCAGTGAAGCGCGAGGGGACGGAAACTCTGGGGCCAACGTCCTGACTTTC.

The V gene is TRBV10-3, the J gene TRBJ1-1; D remains ambiguous. Trimming stripped 6 bases from V and 8 bases from J, with 13 bases between. This CDR3 comprises 12 residues. Germline lookup yields CDR1 ENHRY and CDR2 SYGVKD. CDR3 nucleotides: TGTGCCATCAGGTCAAGTAGGGAAGAAGCTTTCTTT. This sequence encodes CAIRSSREEAFF.

This clonotype showed up just a few times. This sequence joins TRBV28 and TRBJ1-5; D remains ambiguous. The CDR3 length is 12 residues. The V gene lost 8 bases and the J gene lost 6 bases, with 11 bases spanning the gap. Germline V lookup: CDR1 MDHEN, CDR2 SYDVKM. CDR3 sequence reads: CASGPRVQPQHF. The CDR3 DNA follows: TGTGCCAGCGGTCCTAGGGTTCAGCCCCAGCATTTT.

This clonotype showed up just a few times. The rearrangement joins TRBV24-1 to TRBJ2-7; 10 positions agree with TRBD2. V was pared by 9 bases and J by 1 base, with 2 bases of the junction left unmatched. Germline CDR1 is KGHDR and CDR2 is SFDVKD. This CDR3 spans 13 amino acids. CDR3 residues: CATQAGGSYEQYF. The CDR3 nucleotides are TGTGCCACCCAAGCGGGAGGGTCCTACGAGCAGTACTTC.

This clonotype came up many times. The V and J genes are TRBV20-1 and TRBJ1-1; D is unresolved. Germline CDR1 and CDR2: DFQATT and SNEGSKA (reference sequence). The CDR3 runs to 12 residues. V lost 4 bases, J lost 8 bases, and 14 bases lay in between. The CDR3 loop reads CSANPLYSEAFF. The CDR3 DNA reads TGCAGTGCTAACCCACTTTACAGCGAAGCTTTCTTT.

The V call is TRBV20-1, the J call TRBJ1-1; the D is unclear. CDR3 size: 13 residues. V shed 4 bases and J shed 1 base, with 10 bases lying between them. The germline CDR1 and CDR2 sequences are DFQATT and SNEGSKA (reference sequence). CDR3 sequence (DNA): TGCAGTGCTAAGGCGAGTCAGAACACTGAAGCTTTCTTT. It encodes CSAKASQNTEAFF.

The chain links TRBV29-1 to TRBJ1-1; 7 positions match TRBD1. This CDR3 spans 12 amino acids. V lost 7 bases, J lost 2 bases, and 4 bases stayed unmatched. Germline V lookup: CDR1 SQVTM, CDR2 ANQGSEA. In DNA, the CDR3 is TGCAGCGGGGGACAGTACAACACTGAAGCTTTCTTT. Translating it yields CSGGQYNTEAFF.

This clonotype was recorded a few times. The DNA for the CDR3 is TGCAGCGCAGGGACAGGGACCCCGCTAGCGGGAGCTTTCTTT. It is translated as CSAGTGTPLAGAFF. V gene TRBV29-1 combines with J gene TRBJ1-1, with 9 bases fitting TRBD1. The V gene end was trimmed by 7 bases and the J gene end by 10 bases; junction bases not matched to a gene: 16. The CDR3 loop spans 14 amino acids. CDR1 and CDR2 from the germline V gene are SQVTM and ANQGSEA.

This chain links TRBV20-1 with TRBJ2-1, with unresolved D. CDR1 is DFQATT and CDR2 is SNEGSKA in the germline V gene (reference sequence). CDR3 length equals 13 residues. Trimming pared 6 bases from V and 7 bases from J, leaving 16 bases between. The CDR3 loop is CSASLPGRNEQFF. The CDR3 DNA is TGCAGTGCCTCTTTGCCGGGTAGGAATGAGCAGTTCTTC.

This clonotype appeared many times. This chain uses TRBV10-3 with TRBJ2-3; D gene uncertain. Looked up from germline, CDR1 is ENHRY and CDR2 is SYGVKD. This CDR3 is 11 amino acids long. V lost 4 bases and J lost 5, with 4 bases in between. The CDR3 sequence: CAISVGDTQYF. CDR3 nucleotide sequence: TGTGCCATCAGTGTTGGAGATACGCAGTATTTT.

This chain joins TRBV20-1 and TRBJ1-1; TRBD1 matches 9 bases. The V and J ends lost 2 bases and 3 bases, in that order; junction bases with no gene match: 16. The CDR3 has 18 amino acids. The V gene's germline CDR1 is DFQATT and CDR2 SNEGSKA (reference sequence). The CDR3 here is CSARYGRTGGVYDTEAFF. CDR3 DNA: TGCAGTGCTAGATACGGACGAACAGGGGGCGTCTATGACACTGAAGCTTTCTTT.

J is TRBJ2-1 and V is TRBV11-2; D is perhaps TRBD1 or TRBD2 (5 bases each). Germline loops: CDR1 SGHAT, CDR2 FQNNGV. V gave up 5 bases and J gave up 10 bases, with 21 bases separating them. This CDR3 comprises 15 residues. The CDR3 spells CASSPPGTGSKEQFF. In nucleotides, the CDR3 is TGTGCCAGCAGCCCTCCCGGGACGGGGTCCAAGGAGCAGTTCTTC.

The genes are TRBV7-8 and TRBJ1-1; a weak D match, TRBD1 (5 bases). The CDR3 runs to 14 residues. From germline, CDR1 is SGHVS and CDR2 FQNEAQ. Trimming took off 0 bases at V and 6 bases at J, with 11 bases between the two ends. For the CDR3, the DNA is TGTGCCAGCAGCTTAGCACAGGAAGGCGCTGAAGCTTTCTTT. Protein sequence: CASSLAQEGAEAFF.